The 27 T cell receptor beta chains given below trace back to one sample, sequenced in a study of T-cell memory formation after mild COVID-19 (dated by TCRdb to the early 2020s). The receptor library was made with 5' RACE. The reads were generated on an Illumina NovaSeq 6000. The public reads were run again by TCRdb, first through fastp at Q25 and then through MiXCR, and only productive beta chains were kept. Each CDR3 protein gets just one entry, which takes the most common genes and DNA from the rows behind it. Recorded for this sample are roughly 580,000 distinct CDR3 sequences; around 17% of them occurred a single time. The top ten constitute 12% of the sample. Sequenced input: PBMCs or a T cell subset sorted from them (not recorded which). The receptors here all came from an adult woman who had mild COVID-19 (a few samples of this study predate the infection). The sample titles of this study are shuffled in the database, so cell type and time point are left out; the donor was told from shared clones.

Only a few counts were recorded for this clonotype. The V call is TRBV2, the J call TRBJ1-1; D possibly corresponds to TRBD1 (6 bases). Per germline, CDR1 SNHLY and CDR2 FYNNEI. Trimming shortened V by 10 bases and J by 3 bases, and 12 bases separated the two germline ends. The CDR3 runs to 12 residues. The CDR3 sequence is CATKGGDTEAFF. CDR3 coding DNA: TGTGCCACAAAAGGGGGGGACACTGAAGCTTTCTTT.

This clonotype was observed a handful of times. V is TRBV6-6 and J is TRBJ1-1; D not resolved. Germline V CDR1 and CDR2: MNHNY, SVGAGI (reference sequence). V shed 5 bases and J shed 5 bases, with 6 bases lying between them. CDR3 length: 11 amino acids. Here the CDR3 DNA reads TGTGCCAGCAGTCGAGTGACTGAAGCTTTCTTT. Protein sequence: CASSRVTEAFF.

The chain combines TRBV7-2 with TRBJ2-1, with D possibly called TRBD1 or TRBD2 (6 bases each). Germline CDR1 reads SGHTA; CDR2 reads FQGNSA. V lost 7 bases and J 3 bases, leaving 16 bases between the germline ends. The CDR3 has 15 amino acids. The CDR3 DNA follows: TGTGCCAGCACCAGTCCGGGGGCACGCTACAATGAGCAGTTCTTC. Translated: CASTSPGARYNEQFF.

The gene calls are TRBV29-1 and TRBJ2-2; D unclear. V was cut by 7 bases and J by 6 bases, with 15 bases left in between. Per germline, CDR1 SQVTM and CDR2 ANQGSEA. The CDR3 spans 13 residues. CDR3 sequence (DNA): TGCAGCGCTATGATACCGAAGGCCGGGGAGCTGTTTTTT. This encodes CSAMIPKAGELFF.

This clonotype was recorded a few times. J is TRBJ2-7 and V is TRBV5-6; maybe TRBD1 (5 bases). This CDR3 spans 16 amino acids. CDR1 and CDR2 (germline): SGHDT, YYEEEE. The V gene lost 4 bases and the J gene lost 3 bases, with 20 bases spanning the gap. CDR3 sequence (DNA): TGTGCCAGCAGCCCAACCCTACAGGCCTTAGTCTACGAGCAGTACTTC. Translating it yields CASSPTLQALVYEQYF.

This clonotype has only a few counts. The rearrangement links TRBV5-1 to TRBJ1-5; TRBD1 might be the D (5 bases). Trimming left V 0 bases short and J 3 bases short, with 10 bases between. Germline values: CDR1 SGHRS, CDR2 YFSETQ. The CDR3 is 15 residues long. CDR3 nucleotide sequence: TGCGCCAGCAGCTTGGGGGAGGGGTACAATCAGCCCCAGCATTTT. Its protein is CASSLGEGYNQPQHF.

The chain uses TRBV2 and TRBJ2-1; 12 bases map to TRBD2. The V and J ends lost 6 bases and 15 bases, in that order; junction bases with no gene match: 6. Germline V gene sequence: CDR1 SNHLY, CDR2 FYNNEI. This CDR3 has 12 amino acids. The CDR3 DNA sequence: TGTGCCAGCAGCGGTACTAGCGGGGGGCGGTTCTTC. This encodes CASSGTSGGRFF.

This rearrangement joins TRBV19 to TRBJ2-7; TRBD2 aligns across 11 bases. V shed 5 bases and J 0 bases; nucleotides not matched to a gene: 3. Germline assignment: CDR1 LNHDA and CDR2 SQIVND (reference sequence). The CDR3 has 15 amino acids. The CDR3 here is CASSDGTSGSYEQYF. DNA of the CDR3: TGTGCCAGTAGTGACGGGACTAGCGGCTCCTACGAGCAGTACTTC.

The sample holds a few counts of this clonotype. The chain recombines TRBV18 with TRBJ1-2; D remains unclear. V was pared by 3 bases and J by 4 bases, with 9 bases between. Per the germline V gene, CDR1 is KGHSH and CDR2 is LQKENI. This CDR3 is built from 13 residues. As DNA, the CDR3 is TGTGCCAGCTCACCCGGGGAAGGCTATGGCTACACCTTC. Its translation is CASSPGEGYGYTF.

This clonotype turned up a few times. V gene TRBV18 combines with J gene TRBJ2-1; tentatively, D is TRBD1 (6 bases). V lost 1 base to trimming and J lost 6 bases, with 10 bases between them. The V gene's germline CDR1 is KGHSH and CDR2 LQKENI. The CDR3 is 14 amino acids. CDR3 region: CASSPRAGANEQFF. The CDR3 nucleotides are TGTGCCAGCTCACCACGGGCAGGGGCCAATGAGCAGTTCTTC.

The chain has TRBV7-9 and TRBJ2-3; weak D call: TRBD1 (6 bases). The germline V and J ends were trimmed by 8 bases and 3 bases, with 12 bases remaining between them. The CDR3 runs 13 residues. The germline gives CDR1 SEHNR, CDR2 FQNEAQ (reference sequence). The CDR3 coding sequence is TGTGCCAGCGCCCCAGGGGATACAGATACGCAGTATTTT. Amino acid sequence: CASAPGDTDTQYF.

This clonotype was detected a few times. The chain couples TRBV5-4 to TRBJ2-3; no clear D gene. The CDR3 sequence is 14 residues long. Per the germline V gene, CDR1 is SGHNT and CDR2 is YYREEE (reference sequence). Trimming took off 3 bases at V and 4 bases at J, with 12 bases between the two ends. This chain's CDR3 is CASSSRQGPDTQYF. In DNA, the CDR3 is TGTGCCAGCAGCTCCCGCCAAGGCCCAGATACGCAGTATTTT.

V and J are TRBV2 and TRBJ2-2, with D maybe TRBD2 (5 bases). The CDR3 consists of 14 residues. The germline V and J ends were trimmed by 4 bases and 4 bases, with 10 bases remaining between them. The germline gives CDR1 SNHLY, CDR2 FYNNEI. The CDR3 nucleotides read TGTGCCAGCAGTGTGAGGGCCGGCACCGGGGAGCTGTTTTTT. Protein product: CASSVRAGTGELFF.

This clonotype was picked up a small number of times. This chain's CDR3 is CASSVAKGAYEQYF. For the CDR3, the DNA is TGTGCCAGCAGTGTAGCGAAGGGTGCGTACGAGCAGTACTTC. The chain is built from TRBV2 and TRBJ2-7; D is possibly TRBD2 (5 bases). The CDR3 sequence is 14 residues long. Trimming stripped 4 bases from V and 4 bases from J, with 14 bases between. The V gene's germline CDR1 is SNHLY and CDR2 FYNNEI.

This clonotype was recorded a few times. The rearrangement uses TRBV5-1 and TRBJ2-1; D is unresolved. V gave up 0 bases and J gave up 9 bases, with 7 bases separating them. CDR1 and CDR2 from the germline V gene are SGHRS and YFSETQ. The CDR3 consists of 12 residues. Here the CDR3 reads CASSLAGTEQFF. CDR3 DNA: TGCGCCAGCAGCTTGGCGGGTACTGAGCAGTTCTTC. Full variable domain (remainder filled in from reference TRBV5-1 and TRBJ2-1): KAGVTQTPRYLIKTRGQQVTLSCSPISGHRSVSWYQQTPGQGLQFLFEYFSETQRNKGNFPGRFSGRQFSNSRSEMNVSTLELGDSALYLCASSLAGTEQFFGPGTRLTVL.

This clonotype was counted only a few times. The chain combines TRBV11-2 with TRBJ2-3; the match to TRBD2 covers 10 bases. From germline, CDR1 is SGHAT and CDR2 FQNNGV. The CDR3 extends over 16 amino acids. Trimming cost V 5 bases and J 6 bases; bases outside gene matches: 11. CDR3 in DNA: TGTGCCAGCAGCCCCCGTGGTAGCGGGGGGTGGGATACGCAGTATTTT. Residues: CASSPRGSGGWDTQYF.

CDR3 amino acids: CATSDQGDYGYTF. Written as DNA, the CDR3 is TGTGCCACCAGTGACCAAGGGGACTATGGCTACACCTTC. The chain uses TRBV24-1 and TRBJ1-2, with a tentative D call TRBD1 (5 bases). The CDR3 consists of 13 residues. Deletions cut 4 bases from V and 3 bases from J, with 8 bases between. CDR1 is KGHDR, CDR2 SFDVKD, per germline.

The chain couples TRBV19 to TRBJ2-7; D perhaps matches TRBD1 (6 bases). The CDR3 covers 13 residues. The V and J ends lost 6 bases and 4 bases respectively, with 13 bases between them. CDR1 LNHDA and CDR2 SQIVND come from the germline V gene (reference sequence). CDR3 bases: TGTGCCAGTAGCTACTATGACAGGTACGAGCAGTACTTC. Its translation is CASSYYDRYEQYF.

This clonotype was observed once. This chain uses TRBV10-2 with TRBJ1-2, with D tentatively TRBD1 (6 bases). CDR3 length: 13 residues. Germline loops: CDR1 WSHSY, CDR2 SAAADI. Trimming shortened V by 0 bases and J by 8 bases, and 10 bases separated the two germline ends. This chain's CDR3 is CASSESNRDGYTF. CDR3 nucleotides: TGCGCCAGCAGTGAGTCAAACAGGGACGGCTACACCTTC.

V gene TRBV12-3 or TRBV12-4 combines with J gene TRBJ1-2; 12 nucleotides align to TRBD1. This CDR3 comprises 16 residues. V was pared by 2 bases and J by 4 bases, with 5 bases of the junction left unmatched. The CDR3 DNA reads as TGTGCCAGCAGTTTAACGGGGACAGGGGGCACCTATGGCTACACCTTC. It yields the protein CASSLTGTGGTYGYTF.

The sample holds a few counts of this clonotype. The chain carries TRBV4-2 and TRBJ2-3, with 11 bases aligning to TRBD2. Germline CDR1 LGHNA, CDR2 YNFKEQ. With V trimmed by 2 bases and J by 1 base, 5 bases remained unmatched. CDR3 length: 17 amino acids. Written as DNA, the CDR3 is TGTGCCAGCAGCCAAAGCGGGACTAGCGGAGGCACAGATACGCAGTATTTT. Protein sequence: CASSQSGTSGGTDTQYF.

The gene calls are TRBV7-2 and TRBJ1-5; no clear D gene. Germline loops: CDR1 SGHTA, CDR2 FQGNSA. The length of the CDR3 is 12 residues. V lost 5 bases and J lost 4, with 6 bases in between. The CDR3 reads CASSPFNQPQHF. In DNA form, the CDR3 reads TGTGCCAGCAGCCCTTTTAATCAGCCCCAGCATTTT.

This chain links TRBV12-3 or TRBV12-4 with TRBJ2-7, with TRBD2 matching 7 bases. The CDR3 runs to 15 residues. The trim removed 3 bases at V and 4 bases at J, leaving 9 bases unmatched. The CDR3 DNA is TGTGCCAGCAGTTTTGTCGGTCTAGCGGTTTACGAGCAGTACTTC. This sequence encodes CASSFVGLAVYEQYF.

This clonotype has more than one count but fewer than ten. The chain recombines TRBV5-4 with TRBJ1-1; D remains ambiguous. Trimming removed 0 bases from V and 5 bases from J, with 14 bases in between. The CDR3 contains 15 residues. CDR1 is SGHNT and CDR2 is YYREEE in the germline V gene (reference sequence). The CDR3 sequence: CASSLDGSSWTEAFF. The CDR3 DNA reads TGTGCCAGCAGCTTGGACGGCAGTAGTTGGACTGAAGCTTTCTTT.

This clonotype has only one observation. An end of the junction differs from the germline gene, which may be a read error. The rearrangement links TRBV15 to TRBJ1-1; D is ambiguous. The CDR3 contains 15 residues. Per the germline V gene, CDR1 is LNHNV and CDR2 is YYDKDF (reference sequence). The CDR3 nucleotides are TGTGCCACCAACAGAGGCAGCACCTTGAACACTGAAGCTTTCTTT. This gives the protein CATNRGSTLNTEAFF.

The chain recombines TRBV24-1 with TRBJ2-1; 12 nucleotides line up with TRBD1. CDR1 KGHDR and CDR2 SFDVKD come from the germline V gene. The J segment lost 9 bases and the V segment lost 3 bases, leaving 5 bases of the junction unmatched. The CDR3 sequence is 15 residues long. This chain's CDR3 is CATSDAGQGASEQFF. DNA of the CDR3: TGTGCCACCAGTGATGCGGGACAGGGGGCATCTGAGCAGTTCTTC.

The rearrangement links TRBV25-1 to TRBJ2-7, with 9 bases fitting TRBD1. Unmatched junction bases numbered 10, after V lost 8 bases and J lost 5 bases. This CDR3 contains 14 residues. Germline V CDR1 and CDR2: MGHDK, SYGVNS. The CDR3 DNA reads as TGTGCCAGCCGTCCGGACAGGGGATTCGACGAGCAGTACTTC. Protein sequence: CASRPDRGFDEQYF.